This T cell receptor beta chain emerged from a study of blood T cell repertoires in COVID-19. Study as a whole: Whether acute or convalescent, the COVID-19 samples came from the United States, Italy and Spain. T cells, B-cell-depleted T cells, or PBMCs provided the cDNA or gDNA that served as material.

In the original processing: From reference gene primer amplification, estimates of nucleated cell counts were derived. Assay: immunoSEQ multiplex PCR; the TCRdb copy retains only in-frame clones and omits some. Clone size and the V and J calls come from that table; the DNA yielded D and trimming. The sample includes some 130,000 clones, about 87% seen only once; the top ten take around a tenth. Trimming cost V 7 bases and J 4 bases, with 11 bases left between them. CDR3 size: 13 residues. The V gene's germline CDR1 is SNHLY and CDR2 FYNNEI. The chain recombines TRBV2 with TRBJ2-1; D may be TRBD1 (5 bases). Sequencing was done on a sample of peripheral blood. This clonotype was obtained from a man in his fifties or sixties with acute or convalescent COVID-19. CDR3 loop: CASIRAGYNEQFF. CDR3 nucleotides: TGTGCCAGCATCAGGGCCGGATACAATGAGCAGTTCTTC.